Here is one T cell receptor (beta chain) with its context. Its target is not known. The data are from a study of PD-1 blockade in mismatch repair-deficient tumors. Study-wide findings and caveats: Tumor-resident clones, often undetectable pretreatment in blood, expanded then contracted after pembrolizumab.

From germline, CDR1 is MNHEY and CDR2 SMNVEV (reference sequence). The CDR3 is made up of 13 amino acids. V lost 5 bases, J lost 4 bases, and 9 bases lay in between. Repertoires were generated with immunoSEQ multiplex PCR, while TCRdb's copy carries only in-frame clones and drops some. The sample has approximately 25,000 clones, 83% seen once; the top ten hold 20%. TCRs were sequenced from a few patients responding to pembrolizumab. This TCR came from an adult with mismatch repair-deficient cancer. The sequencing here drew on peripheral blood, taken 12 weeks after starting pembrolizumab. The rearrangement joins TRBV27 to TRBJ2-1, with no clear D. CDR3 in DNA: TGTGCCAGCAGTCTGACAAGGTACAATGAGCAGTTCTTC. Translating it yields CASSLTRYNEQFF.